This entry describes one T cell receptor beta chain. The deep-level immunoSEQ assay was used. Data came from immunoSEQ multiplex PCR; TCRdb stores just in-frame clones and leaves some out. The sample contains some 630,000 clones, less than 80% of which appear only once. The data originate from a study of shared clonotypes between healthy human individuals. The overall study: Donors, aged 18 to 49, were a couple of women and a few men.

V was shortened by 4 bases and J by 1 base, with 11 bases between the two germline ends. The CDR3 covers 14 residues. Germline-derived CDR1 and CDR2 are SGHRS and YFSETQ. The source material was memory CD4+ T cells sorted from blood. The sample's subset: CD45RA-negative fraction. The source of this sequence is a woman aged 30 to 39 in good health. The V call is TRBV5-1, the J call TRBJ1-1, with D unresolved. The DNA of the CDR3 is TGCGCCAGCAGCCTGCACCTTCGGAACACTGAAGCTTTCTTT. It translates to CASSLHLRNTEAFF.